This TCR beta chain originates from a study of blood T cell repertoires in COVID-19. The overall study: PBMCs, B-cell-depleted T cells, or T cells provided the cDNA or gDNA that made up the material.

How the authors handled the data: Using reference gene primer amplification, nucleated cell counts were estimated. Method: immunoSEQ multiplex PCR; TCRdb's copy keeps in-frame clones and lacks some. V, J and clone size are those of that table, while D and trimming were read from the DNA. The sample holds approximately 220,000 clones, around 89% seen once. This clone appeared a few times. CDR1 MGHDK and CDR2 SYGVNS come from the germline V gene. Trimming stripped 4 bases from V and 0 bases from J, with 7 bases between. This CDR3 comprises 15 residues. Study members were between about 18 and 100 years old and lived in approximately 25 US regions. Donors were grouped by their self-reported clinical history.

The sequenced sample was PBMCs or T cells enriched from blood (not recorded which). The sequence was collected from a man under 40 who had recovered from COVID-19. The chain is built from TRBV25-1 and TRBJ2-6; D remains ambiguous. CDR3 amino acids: CASSGGTSGANVLTF. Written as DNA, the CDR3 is TGTGCCAGCAGTGGCGGAACCTCTGGGGCCAACGTCCTGACTTTC.